Following are 22 T cell receptor beta chains from one sample sequenced in a study of beta chain features in type 1 diabetes. Sequenced material consisted of expressed TCRB transcripts (all of the isolated RNA was reverse transcribed). This table comes from immunoSEQ multiplex PCR, and its TCRdb copy is limited to in-frame clones, with some not included. The profile shows some 150,000 clones, around a tenth of them singletons. The source material was central memory CD4+ T cells from blood. These receptors were collected from a young man in good health.

This clone showed up just a few times. The rearrangement uses TRBV6-1 and TRBJ1-2; 7 nucleotides line up with TRBD1. CDR1 MNHNS and CDR2 SASEGT come from the germline V gene. J lost 5 bases, V lost 7 bases, and 7 bases had no gene match. The CDR3 is 13 amino acids. CDR3 sequence (DNA): TGTGCCAGCACACAGGGGACTCAATATGGCTACACCTTC. Translation: CASTQGTQYGYTF.

V is TRBV29-1 and J is TRBJ1-1; unclear D gene. The CDR3 totals 10 residues. Trimming took off 6 bases at V and 7 bases at J, with 9 bases between the two ends. The germline CDR1 and CDR2 sequences are SQVTM and ANQGSEA. The CDR3 loop reads CSVGEFEAFF. The CDR3 nucleotides read TGCAGCGTAGGAGAGTTTGAAGCTTTCTTT.

The sample holds a few counts of this clone. The V and J genes are TRBV7-2 and TRBJ2-5, with 7 bases aligning to TRBD2. Germline assignment: CDR1 SGHTA and CDR2 FQGNSA. The CDR3 covers 14 residues. With 5 bases clipped from V and 3 bases from J, the junction kept 6 bases outside the gene matches. Written as DNA, the CDR3 is TGTGCCAGCAGCCCGTCGGGAGGCGAAGAGACCCAGTACTTC. Protein sequence: CASSPSGGEETQYF. The whole variable domain, remainder taken from reference TRBV7-2 and TRBJ2-5, is GAGVSQSPSNKVTEKGKDVELRCDPISGHTALYWYRQSLGQGLEFLIYFQGNSAPDKSGLPSDRFSAERTGGSVSTLTIQRTQQEDSAVYLCASSPSGGEETQYFGPGTRLLVL.

The J gene is TRBJ2-7, the V gene TRBV7-9; 8 bases are shared with TRBD1. This CDR3 comprises 12 residues. Germline V gene data show CDR1 as SEHNR and CDR2 as FQNEAQ (reference sequence). The J segment lost 5 bases and the V segment lost 4 bases, leaving 1 base of the junction unmatched. In nucleotides, the CDR3 is TGTGCCAGCAGCTCGACAGGGGACGAGCAGTACTTC. Encoded protein: CASSSTGDEQYF.

This sequence joins TRBV5-1 and TRBJ2-1; D might be TRBD2 (6 bases). Germline V gene data show CDR1 as SGHRS and CDR2 as YFSETQ. The CDR3 is 14 residues long. Deletions cut 4 bases from V and 4 bases from J, with 12 bases between. The CDR3 here is CASSQGLPYNEQFF. DNA of the CDR3: TGCGCCAGCAGCCAGGGACTGCCTTACAATGAGCAGTTCTTC.

There are a few counts of this clone. V gene TRBV4-3 combines with J gene TRBJ1-1; unclear D gene. The germline V gene has CDR1 LGHNA and CDR2 YSLEER. CDR3 length: 18 residues. V shed 1 base and J shed 0 bases, with 18 bases lying between them. CDR3 nucleotides: TGCGCCAGCAGCCAAGTATGGAGACCATTTAAAATGAACACTGAAGCTTTCTTT. Amino acid sequence: CASSQVWRPFKMNTEAFF.

This clone has a handful of counts. The chain couples TRBV7-2 to TRBJ2-1; D perhaps matches TRBD1 (7 bases). Germline V gene sequence: CDR1 SGHTA, CDR2 FQGNSA. V lost 6 bases to trimming and J lost 5 bases, with 20 bases between them. This CDR3 comprises 16 residues. CDR3 in DNA: TGTGCCAGCAGGGGAGGTGGTACAGGGGTCCACAATGAGCAGTTCTTC. Translating it yields CASRGGGTGVHNEQFF.

The chain carries TRBV2 and TRBJ1-1, with 7 bases matching TRBD1. V lost 7 bases, J lost 1 base, and 3 bases stayed unmatched. The CDR3 is made up of 13 amino acids. CDR1 and CDR2 from the germline V gene are SNHLY and FYNNEI. CDR3 in amino acids: CASTGQENTEAFF. CDR3 in DNA: TGTGCCAGCACTGGACAGGAGAACACTGAAGCTTTCTTT. Together with reference TRBV2 and TRBJ1-1, the CDR3 gives the full variable domain: EPEVTQTPSHQVTQMGQEVILRCVPISNHLYFYWYRQILGQKVEFLVSFYNNEISEKSEIFDDQFSVERPDGSNFTLKIRSTKLEDSAMYFCASTGQENTEAFFGQGTRLTVV.

The rearrangement uses TRBV6-6 and TRBJ2-2; possible D gene TRBD2, 6 bases. V lost 7 bases, J lost 7 bases, and 10 bases lay in between. The CDR3 is 12 residues long. CDR1 and CDR2 from the germline V gene are MNHNY and SVGAGI (reference sequence). This chain's CDR3 is CASIGGGGELFF. The CDR3 DNA reads TGTGCCAGCATCGGGGGTGGCGGGGAGCTGTTTTTT.

The chain links TRBV4-1 to TRBJ1-2; 8 bases match TRBD1. The CDR3 is made up of 14 amino acids. The germline gives CDR1 MGHRA, CDR2 YSYEKL. V was clipped by 0 bases and J by 7 bases; unmatched bases: 4. CDR3 sequence (DNA): TGCGCCAGCAGCCAAGATCGACAGGGGAGTGGCTACACCTTC. Translating gives CASSQDRQGSGYTF.

The chain joins TRBV7-3 to TRBJ2-2; 8 positions match TRBD1. This CDR3 has 13 residues. V gave up 5 bases and J gave up 8 bases; unmatched junction bases: 4. The germline V gene has CDR1 SGHTA and CDR2 FQGTGA. The CDR3 spells CASSRQGTGELFF. CDR3 nucleotide sequence: TGTGCCAGCAGCCGACAGGGGACAGGGGAGCTGTTTTTT.

The gene calls are TRBV11-2 and TRBJ2-1; 11 nucleotides match TRBD2. Germline V gene data show CDR1 as SGHAT and CDR2 as FQNNGV. J lost 4 bases, V lost 1 base, and 0 bases had no gene match. The CDR3 is made up of 15 amino acids. Here the CDR3 DNA reads TGTGCCAGCAGCTTAGCTAGCGGGGGGTACAATGAGCAGTTCTTC. This encodes CASSLASGGYNEQFF.

This clone occurred a few times. The chain joins TRBV6-6 to TRBJ1-6, with 12 bases matching TRBD1. Germline CDR1 MNHNY, CDR2 SVGAGI (reference sequence). This CDR3 is built from 14 residues. The V and J ends lost 5 bases and 13 bases, in that order; junction bases with no gene match: 6. CDR3 DNA sequence: TGTGCCAGCAGTCGCGGGACAGGGGGCACTCCCCTCCACTTT. Its translation is CASSRGTGGTPLHF.

The chain couples TRBV19 to TRBJ2-1, with D unclear. The length of the CDR3 is 14 residues. Germline V gene sequence: CDR1 LNHDA, CDR2 SQIVND (reference sequence). Trimming removed 5 bases at V and 4 bases at J, with 12 bases between. This chain's CDR3 is CASSGLEWYNEQFF. The DNA for the CDR3 is TGTGCCAGTAGTGGCCTAGAGTGGTACAATGAGCAGTTCTTC.

The rearrangement uses TRBV7-6 and TRBJ2-5, with 13 bases that match TRBD2. The CDR3 is 17 residues long. Germline values: CDR1 SGHVS, CDR2 FNYEAQ. Germline trimming cut 2 bases from V and 2 bases from J; bases unmatched to any gene: 5. The CDR3 sequence is CASSLTSGGAGQETQYF. Written as DNA, the CDR3 is TGTGCCAGCAGCTTAACTAGCGGGGGGGCTGGGCAAGAGACCCAGTACTTC. The full variable domain, rest sourced from reference TRBV7-6 and TRBJ2-5, is GAGVSQSPRYKVTKRGQDVALRCDPISGHVSLYWYRQALGQGPEFLTYFNYEAQQDKSGLPNDRFSAERPEGSISTLTIQRTEQRDSAMYRCASSLTSGGAGQETQYFGPGTRLLVL.

A few counts support this clone. The chain has TRBV6-6 and TRBJ2-3; 10 bases fit TRBD2. V dropped 6 bases and J dropped 4; count of bases not matched to a gene: 10. This CDR3 contains 16 residues. Germline V gives CDR1 MNHNY, CDR2 SVGAGI (reference sequence). CDR3 amino acids: CASRLSGGTGSDTQYF. CDR3 coding DNA: TGTGCCAGCAGGCTTAGCGGGGGGACGGGGTCAGATACGCAGTATTTT.

This clone came up a few times. The chain has TRBV11-2 and TRBJ2-5, with TRBD2 matching 8 bases. There are 15 residues in the CDR3. Losses at the gene ends were 6 bases for V and 5 bases for J; bases not matched to a gene: 11. Per germline, CDR1 SGHAT and CDR2 FQNNGV. CDR3 sequence: CASRTGTRSSETQYF. The CDR3 nucleotides are TGTGCCAGCAGAACCGGGACTAGAAGTTCGGAGACCCAGTACTTC.

This clone was seen a handful of times. The chain recombines TRBV27 with TRBJ2-5, with 8 positions matching TRBD1. V lost 8 bases and J lost 1; bases outside the gene matches: 9. CDR3 length: 15 amino acids. Germline V lookup: CDR1 MNHEY, CDR2 SMNVEV (reference sequence). The chain's CDR3 is CASGQGAPPQETQYF. The CDR3 coding sequence is TGTGCCAGCGGACAGGGTGCCCCCCCCCAAGAGACCCAGTACTTC.

At least ten counts were recorded for this clone. The chain employs TRBV29-1 and TRBJ2-4, with TRBD2 as a possible D gene (6 bases). The length of the CDR3 is 12 residues. The V end lost 3 bases, the J end lost 8 bases, and 11 bases lay between the germline ends. Germline CDR1 and CDR2: SQVTM and ANQGSEA. The CDR3 DNA follows: TGCAGCGTTGAGGTGCGGAGGGACATTCAGTACTTC. Protein: CSVEVRRDIQYF.

This clone appeared a few times. This rearrangement joins TRBV10-2 to TRBJ1-5, with 9 bases fitting TRBD1. Germline CDR1 WSHSY, CDR2 SAAADI. This CDR3 is built from 14 residues. Germline trimming cut 6 bases from V and 6 bases from J; bases unmatched to any gene: 6. The CDR3 nucleotides read TGCGCCAGCAGCCAAACAGGGGGCGGTCAGCCCCAGCATTTT. As protein: CASSQTGGGQPQHF.

The V call is TRBV9, the J call TRBJ2-5; D gene ambiguous. The germline V and J ends were trimmed by 0 bases and 2 bases, with 5 bases remaining between them. The length of the CDR3 is 13 residues. Germline CDR1 and CDR2: SGDLS and YYNGEE. The CDR3 loop is CASSVEQQETQYF. The CDR3 nucleotides are TGTGCCAGCAGCGTAGAACAGCAAGAGACCCAGTACTTC.

In its sample, this clone was seen a few times. The V call is TRBV27, the J call TRBJ2-6; D is unresolved. CDR1 MNHEY and CDR2 SMNVEV come from the germline V gene (reference sequence). The CDR3 covers 16 residues. V shed 1 base and J shed 0 bases, with 7 bases lying between them. The CDR3 loop reads CASSLFQYSGANVLTF. The DNA for the CDR3 is TGTGCCAGCAGTTTATTCCAGTACTCTGGGGCCAACGTCCTGACTTTC.